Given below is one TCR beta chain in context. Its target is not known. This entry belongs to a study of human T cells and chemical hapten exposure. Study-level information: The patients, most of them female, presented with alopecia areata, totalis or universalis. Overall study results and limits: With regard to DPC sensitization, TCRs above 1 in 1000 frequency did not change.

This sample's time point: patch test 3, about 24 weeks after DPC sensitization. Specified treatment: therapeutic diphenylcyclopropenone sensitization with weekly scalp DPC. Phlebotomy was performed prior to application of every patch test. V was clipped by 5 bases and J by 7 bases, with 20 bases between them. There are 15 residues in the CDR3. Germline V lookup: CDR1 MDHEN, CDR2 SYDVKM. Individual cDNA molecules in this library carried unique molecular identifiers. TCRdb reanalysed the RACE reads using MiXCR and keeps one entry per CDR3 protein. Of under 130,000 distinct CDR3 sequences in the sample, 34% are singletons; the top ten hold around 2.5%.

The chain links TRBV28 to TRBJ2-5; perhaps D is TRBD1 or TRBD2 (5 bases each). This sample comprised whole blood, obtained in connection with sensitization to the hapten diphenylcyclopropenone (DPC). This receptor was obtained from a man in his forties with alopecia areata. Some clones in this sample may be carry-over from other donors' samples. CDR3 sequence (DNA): TGTGCCAGCAGTATCGCCGGACGGGACGGGTGGACCCAGTACTTC. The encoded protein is CASSIAGRDGWTQYF.